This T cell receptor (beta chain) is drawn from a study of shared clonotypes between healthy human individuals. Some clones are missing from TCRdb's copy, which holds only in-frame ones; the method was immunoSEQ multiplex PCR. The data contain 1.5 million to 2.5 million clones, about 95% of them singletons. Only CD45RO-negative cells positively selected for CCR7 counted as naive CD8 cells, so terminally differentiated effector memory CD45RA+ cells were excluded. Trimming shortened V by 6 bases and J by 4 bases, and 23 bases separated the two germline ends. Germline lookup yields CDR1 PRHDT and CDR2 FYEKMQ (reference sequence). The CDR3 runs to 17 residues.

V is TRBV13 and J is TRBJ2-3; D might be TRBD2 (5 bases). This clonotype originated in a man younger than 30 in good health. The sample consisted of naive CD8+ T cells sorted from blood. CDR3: CASSSQRELLGSDTQYF. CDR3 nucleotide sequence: TGTGCCAGCAGTTCTCAACGGGAACTTTTGGGCTCAGATACGCAGTATTTT. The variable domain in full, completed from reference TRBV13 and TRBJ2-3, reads AAGVIQSPRHLIKEKRETATLKCYPIPRHDTVYWYQQGPGQDPQFLISFYEKMQSDKGSIPDRFSAQQFSDYHSELNMSSLELGDSALYFCASSSQRELLGSDTQYFGPGTRLTVL.